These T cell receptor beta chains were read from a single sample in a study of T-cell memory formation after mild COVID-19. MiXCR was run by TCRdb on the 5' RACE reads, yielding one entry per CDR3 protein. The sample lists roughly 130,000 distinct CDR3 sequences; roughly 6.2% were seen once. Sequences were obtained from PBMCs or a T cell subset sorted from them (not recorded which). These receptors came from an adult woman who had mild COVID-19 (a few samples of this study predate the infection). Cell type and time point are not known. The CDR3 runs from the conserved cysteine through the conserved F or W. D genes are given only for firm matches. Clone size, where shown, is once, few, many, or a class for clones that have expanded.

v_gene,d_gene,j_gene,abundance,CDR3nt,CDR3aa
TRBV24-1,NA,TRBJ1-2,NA,TGTGCCACCAGTGATCCCGGACAGAACTATGGCTACACCTTC,CATSDPGQNYGYTF
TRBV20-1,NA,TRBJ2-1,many,TGCAGTGCTAGGGATCTAGCTAGAATCCACAATGAGCAGTTCTTC,CSARDLARIHNEQFF
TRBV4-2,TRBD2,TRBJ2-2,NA,TGTGCCAGCAGCCAACGGACTAGCGGGAGAACCGGGGAGCTGTTTTTT,CASSQRTSGRTGELFF
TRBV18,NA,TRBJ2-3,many,TGTGCCAGCTCGCGGACTCAAACTAGCACAGATACGCAGTATTTT,CASSRTQTSTDTQYF
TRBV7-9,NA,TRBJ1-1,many,TGTGCCAGCAGCTTAGCGGGTGTAACTGAAGCTTTCTTT,CASSLAGVTEAFF
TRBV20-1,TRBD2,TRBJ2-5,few,TGCAGTGCTGAAAGCGGGAGCGTTGGCGAGACCCAGTACTTC,CSAESGSVGETQYF
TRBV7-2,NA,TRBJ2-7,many,TGTGCCAGCAGCTTACGTTCGTCGGCGTCCTACGAGCAGTACTTC,CASSLRSSASYEQYF
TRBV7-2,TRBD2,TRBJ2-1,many,TGTGCCAGCAGCCCCCGTAGACTAGCGACGACAAACAATGAGCAGTTCTTC,CASSPRRLATTNNEQFF
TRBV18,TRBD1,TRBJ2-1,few,TGTGCCAGCTCACCACCGGGACAGATGAATGAGCAGTTCTTC,CASSPPGQMNEQFF
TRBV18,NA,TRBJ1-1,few,TGTGCCAGCTCACCAGCAGACAGCAGGATGAACACTGAAGCTTTCTTT,CASSPADSRMNTEAFF
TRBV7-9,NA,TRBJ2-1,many,TGTGCCAGCAGCCCAACTGCCCACAATGAGCAGTTCTTC,CASSPTAHNEQFF
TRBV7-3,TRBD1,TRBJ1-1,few,TGTGCCAGCAGCCTAGGACAGGGCCTTGAAGCTTTCTTT,CASSLGQGLEAFF
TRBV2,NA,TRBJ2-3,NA,TGTGCCAGCAGTGCTCAGGGGTCCCGCACAGATACGCAGTATTTT,CASSAQGSRTDTQYF
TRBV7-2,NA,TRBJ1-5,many,TGTGCCAGCAGCTTAGGGCTGGGTCGAGGTCAGCCCCAGCATTTT,CASSLGLGRGQPQHF
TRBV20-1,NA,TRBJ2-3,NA,TGCAGTGCTAGAGGACATAGAAGGAGCACAGATACGCAGTATTTT,CSARGHRRSTDTQYF
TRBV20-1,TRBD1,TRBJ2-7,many,TGCAGTGCTGGGACAGGGACCCACGAGCAGTACTTC,CSAGTGTHEQYF
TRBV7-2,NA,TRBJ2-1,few,TGTGCCAGCAGCTTTCACAGTTCCTACAATGAGCAGTTCTTC,CASSFHSSYNEQFF
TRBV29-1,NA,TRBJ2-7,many,TGCAGCGTTGAAAGGTTGGGGCAGTCCTACGAGCAGTACTTC,CSVERLGQSYEQYF
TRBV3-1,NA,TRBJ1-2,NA,TGTGCCAGCAGCCAACGAGGGCATGGCTACACCTTC,CASSQRGHGYTF
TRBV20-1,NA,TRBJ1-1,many,TGCAGTGCTAAACAGGGCCGGGGCACTGAAGCTTTCTTT,CSAKQGRGTEAFF
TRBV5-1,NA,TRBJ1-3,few,TGCGCCAGCAGCTTGGACTACAGGGACCCTGGAAACACCATATATTTT,CASSLDYRDPGNTIYF
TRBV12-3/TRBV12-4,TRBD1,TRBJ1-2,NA,TGTGCCAGCAGGTCGACAGGGGGCCAAGGCTACACCTTC,CASRSTGGQGYTF
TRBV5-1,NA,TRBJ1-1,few,TGCGCCAGCAGTATAGGGCAGGGGCAAACTGAAGCTTTCTTT,CASSIGQGQTEAFF
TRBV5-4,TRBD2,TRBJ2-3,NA,TGTGCCAGCAGCTTTATAAGGGAGGGAGATACGCAGTATTTT,CASSFIREGDTQYF
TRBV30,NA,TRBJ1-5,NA,TGTGCCTGGAGGGAGACCGGGACACCCAATCAGCCCCAGCATTTT,CAWRETGTPNQPQHF
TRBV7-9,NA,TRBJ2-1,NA,TGTGCCAGCAGCTTAGTTGAGCCCCCTTCTGATGTGTTCTTC,CASSLVEPPSDVFF
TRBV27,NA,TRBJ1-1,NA,TGTGCCAGCAGTTTGGACCCCCTTGACACTGAAGCTTTCTTT,CASSLDPLDTEAFF
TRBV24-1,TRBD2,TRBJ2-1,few,TGTGCCACCAGTGATGCTAGCGGGAGACTAGGCTACAATGAGCAGTTCTTC,CATSDASGRLGYNEQFF
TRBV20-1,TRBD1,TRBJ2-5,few,TGCAGTGGGACTGCCGGCAGGGGGCAACGAGAGACCCAGTACTTC,CSGTAGRGQRETQYF
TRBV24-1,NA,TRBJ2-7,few,TGTGCCACCAGTGTCTCAGGGAGCTACGAGCAGTACTTC,CATSVSGSYEQYF
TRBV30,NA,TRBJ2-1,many,TGTGCCTGGAGGAAAGCCGCCTACAATGAGCAGTTCTTC,CAWRKAAYNEQFF
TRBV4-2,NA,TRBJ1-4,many,TGTGCCAGCAGCCAAGACGGGGTTACTAATGAAAAACTGTTTTTT,CASSQDGVTNEKLFF
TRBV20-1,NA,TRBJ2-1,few,TGCAGTGCTAGACGTAGGTACAATGAGCAGTTCTTC,CSARRRYNEQFF
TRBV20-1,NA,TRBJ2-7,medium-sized,TGCAGTGCTCTTACCTCATACGAGCAGTACTTC,CSALTSYEQYF
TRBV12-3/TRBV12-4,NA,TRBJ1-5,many,TGTGCCAGCAGTTTAACAGCGAATCAGCCCCAGCATTTT,CASSLTANQPQHF
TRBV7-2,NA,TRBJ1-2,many,TGTGCCGGGCGGAGGGGAGGCTATGGCTACACCTTC,CAGRRGGYGYTF
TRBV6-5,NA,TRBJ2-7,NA,TGTGCCAGCAGCGACTTGAGGGGATCGTCCGAGCAGTACTTC,CASSDLRGSSEQYF
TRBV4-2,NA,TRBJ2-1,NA,TGTGCCAGCAGCCAATTCCGGGAGGAGCAGTTCTTC,CASSQFREEQFF
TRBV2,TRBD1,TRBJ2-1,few,TGTGCCAGCAGTCGGACAGGGGAGGAGCAGTTCTTC,CASSRTGEEQFF
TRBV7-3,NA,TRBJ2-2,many,TGTGCCAGCAGCTTATTTGGTAGCGACACCGGGGAGCTGTTTTTT,CASSLFGSDTGELFF
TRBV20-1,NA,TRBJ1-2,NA,TGCAGTGCTAGAGTTGCTCAGGGCTATGGCTACACCTTC,CSARVAQGYGYTF
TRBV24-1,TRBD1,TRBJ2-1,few,TGTGCCACCAGTGACTCACCGGGACAGGCCTCCTATGGCTCCTACAATGAGCAGTTCTTC,CATSDSPGQASYGSYNEQFF
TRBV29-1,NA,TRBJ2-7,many,TGCAGCGTCAGCAAGGACCGGGACAACTACGAGCAGTACTTC,CSVSKDRDNYEQYF
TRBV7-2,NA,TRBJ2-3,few,TGTGCCAGCAGCTTCTTCGTAGCGGGCACAGATACGCAGTATTTT,CASSFFVAGTDTQYF
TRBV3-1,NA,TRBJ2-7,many,TGTGCCAGCAGCCAAGGCGGCGGGGGCCCGGATTCCTACGAGCAGTACTTC,CASSQGGGGPDSYEQYF
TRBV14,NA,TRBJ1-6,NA,TGTGCCAGCAGCCCCCTCGCAACCACCTATAATTCACCCCTCCACTTT,CASSPLATTYNSPLHF